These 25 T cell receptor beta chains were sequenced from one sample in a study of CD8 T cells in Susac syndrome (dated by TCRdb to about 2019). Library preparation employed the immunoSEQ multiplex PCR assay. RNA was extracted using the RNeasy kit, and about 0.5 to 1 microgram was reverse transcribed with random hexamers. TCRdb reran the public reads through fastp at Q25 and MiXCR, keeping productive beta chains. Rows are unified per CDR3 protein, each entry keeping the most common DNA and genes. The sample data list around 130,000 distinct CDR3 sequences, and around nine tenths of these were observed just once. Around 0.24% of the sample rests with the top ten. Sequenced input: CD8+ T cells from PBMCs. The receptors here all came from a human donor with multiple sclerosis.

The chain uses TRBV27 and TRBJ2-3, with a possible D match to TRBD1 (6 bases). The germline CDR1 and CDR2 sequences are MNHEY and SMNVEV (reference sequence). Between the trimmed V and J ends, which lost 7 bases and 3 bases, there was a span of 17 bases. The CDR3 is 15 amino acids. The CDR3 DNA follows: TGTGCCAGCAATCAGGGGTTGACCCTTACAGATACGCAGTATTTT. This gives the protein CASNQGLTLTDTQYF.

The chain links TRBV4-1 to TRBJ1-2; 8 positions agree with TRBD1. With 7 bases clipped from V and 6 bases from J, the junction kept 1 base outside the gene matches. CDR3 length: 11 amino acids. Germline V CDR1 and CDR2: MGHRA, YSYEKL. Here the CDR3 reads CASKDRDGYTF. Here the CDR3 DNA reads TGCGCCAGCAAGGACAGGGATGGCTACACCTTC.

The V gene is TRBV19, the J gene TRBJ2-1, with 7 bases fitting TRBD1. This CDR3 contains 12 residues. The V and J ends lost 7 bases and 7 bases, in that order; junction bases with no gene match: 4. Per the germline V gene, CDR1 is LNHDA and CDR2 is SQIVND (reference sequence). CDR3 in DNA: TGTGCCAGTAACGAACAGGGGAATGAGCAGTTCTTC. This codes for CASNEQGNEQFF.

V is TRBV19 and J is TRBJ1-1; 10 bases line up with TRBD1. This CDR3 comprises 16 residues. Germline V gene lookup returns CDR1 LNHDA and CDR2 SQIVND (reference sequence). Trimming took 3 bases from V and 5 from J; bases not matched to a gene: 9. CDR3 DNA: TGTGCCAGTAGTATCGCTGGGGACAGGGGTTGGACTGAAGCTTTCTTT. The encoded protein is CASSIAGDRGWTEAFF.

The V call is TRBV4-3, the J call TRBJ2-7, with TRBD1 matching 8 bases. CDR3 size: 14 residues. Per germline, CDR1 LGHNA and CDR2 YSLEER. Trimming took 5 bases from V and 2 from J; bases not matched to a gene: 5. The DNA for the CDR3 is TGCGCCAGCAGCGCCGGGACAGGTCCCTACGAGCAGTACTTC. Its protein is CASSAGTGPYEQYF.

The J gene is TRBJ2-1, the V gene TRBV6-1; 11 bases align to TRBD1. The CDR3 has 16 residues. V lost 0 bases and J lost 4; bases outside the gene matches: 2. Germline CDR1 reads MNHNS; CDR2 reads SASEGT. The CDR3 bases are TGTGCCAGCAGTGAAGCGGGGACAGGGGGATACAATGAGCAGTTCTTC. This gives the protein CASSEAGTGGYNEQFF.

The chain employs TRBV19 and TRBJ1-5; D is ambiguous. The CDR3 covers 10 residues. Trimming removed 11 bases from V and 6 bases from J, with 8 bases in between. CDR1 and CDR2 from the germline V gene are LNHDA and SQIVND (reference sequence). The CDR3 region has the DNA TGTGCCGGCGGAGGTCAGCCCCAGCATTTT. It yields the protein CAGGGQPQHF.

CDR3 DNA sequence: TGTGCCAGCAGTGAAGGAGGGGAAATCACTGAAGCTTTCTTT. Encoded protein: CASSEGGEITEAFF. The V call is TRBV2, the J call TRBJ1-1, with TRBD1 as a possible D gene (5 bases). Germline CDR1 SNHLY, CDR2 FYNNEI. The CDR3 has 14 amino acids. Trimming removed 1 base at V and 4 bases at J, with 10 bases between.

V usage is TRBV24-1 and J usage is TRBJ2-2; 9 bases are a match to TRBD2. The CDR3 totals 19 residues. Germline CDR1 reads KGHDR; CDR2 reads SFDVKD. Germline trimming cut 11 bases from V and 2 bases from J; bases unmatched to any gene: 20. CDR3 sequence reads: CAIRSGTSLSQPNTGELFF. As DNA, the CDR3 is TGTGCCATCCGTTCGGGGACTAGCCTCTCCCAGCCTAACACCGGGGAGCTGTTTTTT.

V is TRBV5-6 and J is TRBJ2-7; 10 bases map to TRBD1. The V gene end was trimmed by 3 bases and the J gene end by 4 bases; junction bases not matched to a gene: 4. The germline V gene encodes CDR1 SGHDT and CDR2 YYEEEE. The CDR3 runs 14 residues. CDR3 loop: CASSYGTGVYEQYF. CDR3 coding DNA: TGTGCCAGCAGCTACGGGACAGGGGTTTACGAGCAGTACTTC. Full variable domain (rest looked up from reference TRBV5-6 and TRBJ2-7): DAGVTQSPTHLIKTRGQQVTLRCSPKSGHDTVSWYQQALGQGPQFIFQYYEEEERQRGNFPDRFSGHQFPNYSSELNVNALLLGDSALYLCASSYGTGVYEQYFGPGTRLTVT.

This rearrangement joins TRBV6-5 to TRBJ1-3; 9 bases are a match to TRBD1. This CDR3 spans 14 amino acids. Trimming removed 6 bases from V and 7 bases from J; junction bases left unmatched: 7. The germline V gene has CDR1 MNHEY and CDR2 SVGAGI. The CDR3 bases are TGTGCCAGCAGCTCGGGACAGGGTGTGAACACCATATATTTT. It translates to CASSSGQGVNTIYF.

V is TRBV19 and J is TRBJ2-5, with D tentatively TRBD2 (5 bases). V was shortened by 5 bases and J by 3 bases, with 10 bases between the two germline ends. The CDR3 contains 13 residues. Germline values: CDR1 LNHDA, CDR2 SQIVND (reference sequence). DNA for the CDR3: TGTGCCAGTAGTTCGGACGGGGAAGAGACCCAGTACTTC. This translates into CASSSDGEETQYF.

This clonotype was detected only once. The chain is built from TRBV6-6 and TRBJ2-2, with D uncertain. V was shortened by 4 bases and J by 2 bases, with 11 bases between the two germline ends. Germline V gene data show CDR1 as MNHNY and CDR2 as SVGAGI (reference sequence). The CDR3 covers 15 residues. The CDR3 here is CASSSITVNTGELFF. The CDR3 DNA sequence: TGTGCCAGCAGTTCGATTACCGTTAACACCGGGGAGCTGTTTTTT.

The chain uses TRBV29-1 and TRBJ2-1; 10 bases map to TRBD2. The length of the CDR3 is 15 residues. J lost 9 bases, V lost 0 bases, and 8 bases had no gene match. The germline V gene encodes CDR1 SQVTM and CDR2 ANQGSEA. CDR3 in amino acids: CSVEEQSSGSIEQFF. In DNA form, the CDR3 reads TGCAGCGTTGAAGAACAGTCTAGCGGGAGTATTGAGCAGTTCTTC.

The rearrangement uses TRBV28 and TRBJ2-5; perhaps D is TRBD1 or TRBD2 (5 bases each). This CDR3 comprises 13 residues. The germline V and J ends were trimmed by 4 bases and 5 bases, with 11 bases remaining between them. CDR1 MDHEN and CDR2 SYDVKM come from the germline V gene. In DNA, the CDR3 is TGTGCCAGCAGTTCGGGGCTCTGGGAGACCCAGTACTTC. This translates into CASSSGLWETQYF.

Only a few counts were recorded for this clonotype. CDR3 sequence (DNA): TGCAGCGGTGGAATGACTAGCGGGACAGGCGAGCAGTACTTC. Amino acids: CSGGMTSGTGEQYF. The V gene is TRBV29-1, the J gene TRBJ2-7; 11 bases are a match to TRBD2. Trimming at V came to 7 bases and at J to 6 bases, leaving 11 bases not matched to a gene. Germline CDR1 reads SQVTM; CDR2 reads ANQGSEA. This CDR3 spans 14 amino acids.

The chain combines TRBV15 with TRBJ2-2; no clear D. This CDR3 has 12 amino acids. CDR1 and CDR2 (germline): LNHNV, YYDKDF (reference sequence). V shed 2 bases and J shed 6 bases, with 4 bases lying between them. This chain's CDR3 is CATSRTSGELFF. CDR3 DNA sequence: TGTGCCACCAGCAGAACCTCCGGGGAGCTGTTTTTT.

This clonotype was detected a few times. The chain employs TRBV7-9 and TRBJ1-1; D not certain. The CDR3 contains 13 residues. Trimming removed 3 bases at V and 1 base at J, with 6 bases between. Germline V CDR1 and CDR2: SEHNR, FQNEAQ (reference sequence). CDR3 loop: CASSFSPNTEAFF. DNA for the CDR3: TGTGCCAGCAGCTTTAGCCCGAACACTGAAGCTTTCTTT. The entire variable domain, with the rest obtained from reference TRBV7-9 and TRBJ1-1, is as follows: DTGVSQNPRHKITKRGQNVTFRCDPISEHNRLYWYRQTLGQGPEFLTYFQNEAQLEKSRLLSDRFSAERPKGSFSTLEIQRTEQGDSAMYLCASSFSPNTEAFFGQGTRLTVV.

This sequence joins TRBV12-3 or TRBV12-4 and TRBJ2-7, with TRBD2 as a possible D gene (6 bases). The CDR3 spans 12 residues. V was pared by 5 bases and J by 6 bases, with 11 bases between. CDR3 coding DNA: TGTGCCAGCAGTCCGGGACTCGCCGAGCAGTACTTC. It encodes CASSPGLAEQYF.

This CDR3 is CSVEDQRGEQFF. The CDR3 nucleotides read TGCAGCGTTGAAGATCAGCGCGGGGAGCAGTTCTTC. The chain has TRBV29-1 and TRBJ2-1; tentative D call: TRBD2 (5 bases). The CDR3 is made up of 12 amino acids. V was shortened by 0 bases and J by 10 bases, with 10 bases between the two germline ends. Per the germline V gene, CDR1 is SQVTM and CDR2 is ANQGSEA.

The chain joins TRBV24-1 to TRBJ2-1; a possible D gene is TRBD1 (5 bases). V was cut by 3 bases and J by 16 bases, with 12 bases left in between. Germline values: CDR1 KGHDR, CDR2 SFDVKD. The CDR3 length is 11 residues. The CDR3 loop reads CATSDGKRGFF. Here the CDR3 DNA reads TGTGCCACCAGTGATGGCAAAAGGGGATTCTTC.

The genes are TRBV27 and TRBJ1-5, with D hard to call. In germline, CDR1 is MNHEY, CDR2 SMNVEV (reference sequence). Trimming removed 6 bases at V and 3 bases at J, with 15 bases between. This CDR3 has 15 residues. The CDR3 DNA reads TGTGCCAGCAGAATGACCCCTAAAGACAATCAGCCCCAGCATTTT. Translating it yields CASRMTPKDNQPQHF.

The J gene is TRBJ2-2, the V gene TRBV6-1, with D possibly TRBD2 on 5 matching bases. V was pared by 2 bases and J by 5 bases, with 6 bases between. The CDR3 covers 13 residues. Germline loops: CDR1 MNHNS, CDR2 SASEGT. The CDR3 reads CASSELATGELFF. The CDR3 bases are TGTGCCAGCAGTGAACTAGCAACCGGGGAGCTGTTTTTT.

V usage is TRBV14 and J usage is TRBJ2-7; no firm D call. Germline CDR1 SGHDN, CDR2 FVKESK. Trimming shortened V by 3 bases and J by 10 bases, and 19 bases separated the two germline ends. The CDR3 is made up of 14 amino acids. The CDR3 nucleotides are TGTGCCAGCAGCCAGCCCGGATCCGCAAAATTCCAGTACTTC. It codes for CASSQPGSAKFQYF.

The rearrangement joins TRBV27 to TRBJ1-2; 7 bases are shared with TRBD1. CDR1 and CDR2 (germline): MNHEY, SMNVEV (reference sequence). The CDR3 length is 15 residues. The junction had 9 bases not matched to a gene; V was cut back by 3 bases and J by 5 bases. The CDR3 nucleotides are TGTGCCAGCAGTTTTGGGAGGGGGCCGGGATATGGCTACACCTTC. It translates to CASSFGRGPGYGYTF.